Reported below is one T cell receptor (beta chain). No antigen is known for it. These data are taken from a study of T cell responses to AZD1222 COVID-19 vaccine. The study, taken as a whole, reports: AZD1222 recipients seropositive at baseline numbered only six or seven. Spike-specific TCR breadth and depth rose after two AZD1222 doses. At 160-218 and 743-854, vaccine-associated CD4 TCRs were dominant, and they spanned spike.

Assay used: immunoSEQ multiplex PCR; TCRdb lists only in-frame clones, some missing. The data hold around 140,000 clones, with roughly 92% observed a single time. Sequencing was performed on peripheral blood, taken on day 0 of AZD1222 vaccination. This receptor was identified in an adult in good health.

CDR3 region: CASSSPGTRGYNEQFF. The CDR3 region has the DNA TGTGCCAGCAGTTCCCCCGGTACTAGGGGCTACAATGAGCAGTTCTTC. The chain employs TRBV28 and TRBJ2-1, with D possibly called TRBD1 or TRBD2 (5 bases each). Germline V gene lookup returns CDR1 MDHEN and CDR2 SYDVKM. V lost 4 bases to trimming and J lost 3 bases, with 16 bases between them. The CDR3 totals 16 residues.